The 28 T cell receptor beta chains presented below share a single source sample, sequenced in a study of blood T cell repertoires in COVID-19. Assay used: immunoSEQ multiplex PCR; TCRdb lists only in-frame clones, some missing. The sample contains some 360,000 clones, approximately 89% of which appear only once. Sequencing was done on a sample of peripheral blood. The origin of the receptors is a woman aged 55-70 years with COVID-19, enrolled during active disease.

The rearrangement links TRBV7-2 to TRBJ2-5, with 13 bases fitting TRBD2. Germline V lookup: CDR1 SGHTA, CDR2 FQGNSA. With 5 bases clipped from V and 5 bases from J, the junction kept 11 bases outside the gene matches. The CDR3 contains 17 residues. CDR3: CASSRWGLAGTQETQYF. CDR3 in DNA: TGTGCCAGCAGCAGGTGGGGACTAGCGGGGACCCAGGAGACCCAGTACTTC.

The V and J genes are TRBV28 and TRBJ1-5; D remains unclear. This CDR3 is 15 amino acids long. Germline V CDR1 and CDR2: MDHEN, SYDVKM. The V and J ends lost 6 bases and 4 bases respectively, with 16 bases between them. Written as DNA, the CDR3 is TGTGCCAGCAGGGTTCTAGGCCTCCTAAATCAGCCCCAGCATTTT. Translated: CASRVLGLLNQPQHF.

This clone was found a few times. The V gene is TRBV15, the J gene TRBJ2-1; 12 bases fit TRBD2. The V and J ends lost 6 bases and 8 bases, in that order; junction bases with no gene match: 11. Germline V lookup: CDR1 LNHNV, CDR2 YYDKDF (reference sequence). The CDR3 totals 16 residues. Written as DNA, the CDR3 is TGTGCCACCAGGGGGCTGCTAGCGGGGGGGCGTGATGAGCAGTTCTTC. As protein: CATRGLLAGGRDEQFF.

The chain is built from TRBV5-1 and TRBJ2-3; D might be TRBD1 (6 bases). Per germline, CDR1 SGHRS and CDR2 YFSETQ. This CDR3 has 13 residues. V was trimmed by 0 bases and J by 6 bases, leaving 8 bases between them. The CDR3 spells CASSLDRADTQYF. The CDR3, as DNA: TGCGCCAGCAGCTTGGACAGGGCCGATACGCAGTATTTT.

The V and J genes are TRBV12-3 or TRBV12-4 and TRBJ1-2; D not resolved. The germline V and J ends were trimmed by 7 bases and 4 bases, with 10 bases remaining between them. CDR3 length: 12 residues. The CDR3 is CASTEHGYGYTF. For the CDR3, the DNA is TGTGCCAGCACCGAGCACGGCTATGGCTACACCTTC.

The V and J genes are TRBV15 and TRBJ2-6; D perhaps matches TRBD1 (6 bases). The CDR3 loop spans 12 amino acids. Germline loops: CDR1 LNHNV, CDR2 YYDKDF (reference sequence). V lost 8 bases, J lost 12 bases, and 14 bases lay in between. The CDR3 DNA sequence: TGTGCCACCCAACAGGGTTGGGGCGTCCTGACTTTC. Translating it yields CATQQGWGVLTF.

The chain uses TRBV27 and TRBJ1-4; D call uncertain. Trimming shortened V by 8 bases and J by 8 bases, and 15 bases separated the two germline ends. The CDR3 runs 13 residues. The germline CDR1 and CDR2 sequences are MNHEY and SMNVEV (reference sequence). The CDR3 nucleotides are TGTGCCAGCCAGGAGCGTGGGAGAGAAAAACTGTTTTTT. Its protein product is CASQERGREKLFF.

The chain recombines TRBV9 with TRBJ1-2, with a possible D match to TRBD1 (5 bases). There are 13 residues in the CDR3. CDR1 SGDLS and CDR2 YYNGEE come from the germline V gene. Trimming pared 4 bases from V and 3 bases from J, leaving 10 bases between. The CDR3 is CASSPWGDYGYTF. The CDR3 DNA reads TGTGCCAGCAGCCCTTGGGGGGACTATGGCTACACCTTC.

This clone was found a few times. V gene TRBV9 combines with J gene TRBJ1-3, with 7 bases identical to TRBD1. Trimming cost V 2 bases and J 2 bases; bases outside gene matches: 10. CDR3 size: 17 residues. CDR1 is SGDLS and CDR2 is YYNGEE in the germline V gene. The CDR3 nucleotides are TGTGCCAGCAGCGTCACAGGGGTATCAGGGCCTGGAAACACCATATATTTT. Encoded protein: CASSVTGVSGPGNTIYF. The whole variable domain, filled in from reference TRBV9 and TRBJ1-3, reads DSGVTQTPKHLITATGQRVTLRCSPRSGDLSVYWYQQSLDQGLQFLIQYYNGEERAKGNILERFSAQQFPDLHSELNLSSLELGDSALYFCASSVTGVSGPGNTIYFGEGSWLTVV.

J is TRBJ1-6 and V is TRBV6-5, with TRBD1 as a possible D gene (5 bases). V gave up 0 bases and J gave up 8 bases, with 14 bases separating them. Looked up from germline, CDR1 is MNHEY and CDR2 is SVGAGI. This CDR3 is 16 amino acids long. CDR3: CASSYSLGAWDSPLHF. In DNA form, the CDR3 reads TGTGCCAGCAGTTACTCTTTAGGGGCTTGGGATTCACCCCTCCACTTT.

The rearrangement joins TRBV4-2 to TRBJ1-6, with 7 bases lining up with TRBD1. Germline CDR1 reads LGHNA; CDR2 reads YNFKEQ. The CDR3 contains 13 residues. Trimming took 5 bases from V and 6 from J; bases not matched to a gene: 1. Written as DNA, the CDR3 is TGTGCCAGCAGCGACAGGGTTAATTCACCCCTCCACTTT. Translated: CASSDRVNSPLHF.

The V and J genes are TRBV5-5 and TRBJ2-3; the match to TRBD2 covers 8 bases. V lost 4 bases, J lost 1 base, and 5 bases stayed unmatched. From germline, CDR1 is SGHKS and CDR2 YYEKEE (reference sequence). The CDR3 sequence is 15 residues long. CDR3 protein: CASSREGGGTDTQYF. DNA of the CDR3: TGTGCCAGCAGCCGGGAGGGGGGTGGCACAGATACGCAGTATTTT.

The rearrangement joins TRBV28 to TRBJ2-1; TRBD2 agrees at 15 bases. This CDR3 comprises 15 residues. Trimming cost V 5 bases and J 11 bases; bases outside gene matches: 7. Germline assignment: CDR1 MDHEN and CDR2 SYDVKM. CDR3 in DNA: TGTGCCAGCAGTCCCGACGGGACTAGCGGGGGGAAGCAGTTCTTC. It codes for CASSPDGTSGGKQFF.

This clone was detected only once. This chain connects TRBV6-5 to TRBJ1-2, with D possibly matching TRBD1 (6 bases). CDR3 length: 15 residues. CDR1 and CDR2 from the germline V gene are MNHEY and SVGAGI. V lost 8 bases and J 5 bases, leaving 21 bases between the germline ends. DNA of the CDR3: TGTGCCAGCCTCTCCCTGGCACAGGGAAGGTATGGCTACACCTTC. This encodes CASLSLAQGRYGYTF.

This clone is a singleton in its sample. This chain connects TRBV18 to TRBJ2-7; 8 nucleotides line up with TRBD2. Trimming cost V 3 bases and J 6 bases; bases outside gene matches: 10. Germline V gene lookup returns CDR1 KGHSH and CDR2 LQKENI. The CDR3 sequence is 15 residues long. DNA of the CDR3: TGTGCCAGCTCACCGAGTCGGGGGGGGACCGGCGAGCAGTACTTC. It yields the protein CASSPSRGGTGEQYF.

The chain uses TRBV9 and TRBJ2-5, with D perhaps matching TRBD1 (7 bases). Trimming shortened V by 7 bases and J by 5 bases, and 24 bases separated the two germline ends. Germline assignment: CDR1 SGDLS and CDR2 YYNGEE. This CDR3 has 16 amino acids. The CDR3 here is CASAEGGRGGRETQYF. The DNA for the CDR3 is TGTGCCAGCGCGGAAGGGGGCAGGGGAGGCCGGGAGACCCAGTACTTC.

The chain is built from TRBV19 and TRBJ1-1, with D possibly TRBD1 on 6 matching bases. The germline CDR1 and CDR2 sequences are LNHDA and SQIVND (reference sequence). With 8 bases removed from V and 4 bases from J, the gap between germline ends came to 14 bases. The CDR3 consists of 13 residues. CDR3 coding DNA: TGTGCCAGTCGAACCAGGGGTGTCACTGAAGCTTTCTTT. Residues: CASRTRGVTEAFF.

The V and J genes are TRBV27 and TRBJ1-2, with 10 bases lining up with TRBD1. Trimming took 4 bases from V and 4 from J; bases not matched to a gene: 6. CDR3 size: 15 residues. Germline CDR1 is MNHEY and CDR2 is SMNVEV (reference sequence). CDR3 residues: CASSSWTGGTYGYTF. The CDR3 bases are TGTGCCAGCAGTTCCTGGACAGGGGGAACCTATGGCTACACCTTC.

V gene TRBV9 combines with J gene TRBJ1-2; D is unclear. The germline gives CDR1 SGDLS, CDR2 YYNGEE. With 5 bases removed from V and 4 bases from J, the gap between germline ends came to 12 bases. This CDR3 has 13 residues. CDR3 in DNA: TGTGCCAGCAGAGGAAACCGAGGCTATGGCTACACCTTC. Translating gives CASRGNRGYGYTF.

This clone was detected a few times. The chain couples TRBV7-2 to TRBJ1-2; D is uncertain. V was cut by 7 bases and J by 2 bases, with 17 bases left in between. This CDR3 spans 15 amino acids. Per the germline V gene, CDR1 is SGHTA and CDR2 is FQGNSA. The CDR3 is CASTLYTRLNYGYTF. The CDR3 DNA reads TGTGCCAGCACCCTTTATACGCGGCTCAACTATGGCTACACCTTC.

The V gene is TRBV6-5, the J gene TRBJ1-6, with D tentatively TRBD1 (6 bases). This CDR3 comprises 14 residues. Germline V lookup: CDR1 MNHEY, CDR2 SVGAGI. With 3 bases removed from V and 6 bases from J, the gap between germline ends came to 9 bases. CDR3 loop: CASSYGQFNSPLHF. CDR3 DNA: TGTGCCAGCAGTTATGGACAGTTTAATTCACCCCTCCACTTT.

The CDR3 sequence: CASSPRFDPGSNEQFF. The CDR3 coding sequence is TGCGCCAGCAGCCCCCGGTTCGATCCGGGAAGCAATGAGCAGTTCTTC. The V gene is TRBV5-1, the J gene TRBJ2-1; D is possibly TRBD2 (5 bases). CDR3 size: 16 residues. V was cut by 4 bases and J by 6 bases, with 20 bases left in between. Germline V gives CDR1 SGHRS, CDR2 YFSETQ.

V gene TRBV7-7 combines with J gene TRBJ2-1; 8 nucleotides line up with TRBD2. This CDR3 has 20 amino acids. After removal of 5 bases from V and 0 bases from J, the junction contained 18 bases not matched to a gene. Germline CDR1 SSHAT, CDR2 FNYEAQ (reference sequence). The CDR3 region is CASSLRYTSGVTSSYNEQFF. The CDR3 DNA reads TGTGCCAGCAGCCTACGGTACACTAGCGGAGTGACCTCCTCCTACAATGAGCAGTTCTTC.

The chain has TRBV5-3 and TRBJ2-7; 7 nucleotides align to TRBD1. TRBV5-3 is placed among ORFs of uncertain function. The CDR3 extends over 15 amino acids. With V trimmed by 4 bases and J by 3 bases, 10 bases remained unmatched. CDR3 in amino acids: CARSGPGQPHYEQYF. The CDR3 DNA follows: TGTGCCAGAAGCGGGCCGGGACAGCCTCACTACGAGCAGTACTTC.

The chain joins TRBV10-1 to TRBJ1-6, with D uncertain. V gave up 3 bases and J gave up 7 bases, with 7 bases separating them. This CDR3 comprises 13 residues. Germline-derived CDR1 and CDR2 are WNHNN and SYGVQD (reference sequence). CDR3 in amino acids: CASSELPNSPLHF. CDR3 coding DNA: TGCGCCAGCAGTGAACTTCCAAATTCACCCCTCCACTTT.

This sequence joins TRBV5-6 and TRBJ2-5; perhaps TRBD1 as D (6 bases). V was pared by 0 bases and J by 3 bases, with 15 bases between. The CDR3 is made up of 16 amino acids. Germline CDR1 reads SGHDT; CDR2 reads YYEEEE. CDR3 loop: CASSLVGQTTEETQYF. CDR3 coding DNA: TGTGCCAGCAGCTTGGTCGGACAGACGACCGAAGAGACCCAGTACTTC. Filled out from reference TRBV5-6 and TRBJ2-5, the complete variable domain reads DAGVTQSPTHLIKTRGQQVTLRCSPKSGHDTVSWYQQALGQGPQFIFQYYEEEERQRGNFPDRFSGHQFPNYSSELNVNALLLGDSALYLCASSLVGQTTEETQYFGPGTRLLVL.

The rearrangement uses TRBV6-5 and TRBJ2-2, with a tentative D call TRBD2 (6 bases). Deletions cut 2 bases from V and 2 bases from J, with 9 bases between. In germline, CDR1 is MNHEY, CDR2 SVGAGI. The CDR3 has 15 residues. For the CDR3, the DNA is TGTGCCAGCAGTTACAGGGACTCAAACACCGGGGAGCTGTTTTTT. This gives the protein CASSYRDSNTGELFF.

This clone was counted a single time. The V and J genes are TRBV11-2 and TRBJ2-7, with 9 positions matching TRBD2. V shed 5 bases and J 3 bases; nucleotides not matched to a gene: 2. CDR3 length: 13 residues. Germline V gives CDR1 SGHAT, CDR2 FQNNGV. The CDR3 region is CASSAAGGYEQYF. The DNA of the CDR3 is TGTGCCAGCAGCGCAGCGGGGGGCTACGAGCAGTACTTC.